A selection of T cell receptor beta chains follows, all from one sample in a study of blood T cell repertoires in COVID-19. Profiled with immunoSEQ multiplex PCR; TCRdb holds only in-frame clones, not every one. The sample contains roughly 500,000 clones, approximately 90% of which appear only once. The sequenced sample was PBMCs or T cells enriched from blood (not recorded which). These receptors originate from a woman aged 55-69 years who had recovered from COVID-19. Each CDR3 is given with its conserved first and last residue. D genes are given only for firm matches. For some rows the clone size is stated as once, few or many, or as a class when expanded; others skip it.

TRBJ2-5 | TRBD1 | TRBV24-1 | NA | TGTGCCACCAGTGAGACGACAGGGCCGCAAGAGACCCAGTACTTC | CATSETTGPQETQYF
TRBJ2-2 | TRBD1 | TRBV7-6 | NA | TGTGCCAGCAGCCCAATCGGAGGGGGGACAGGGGCCGGGGAGCTGTTTTTT | CASSPIGGGTGAGELFF
TRBJ1-2 | NA | TRBV3-1/TRBV3-2 | NA | TGTGCCAGCAGCCAAGTGATTTTGGGACTCTACACCTTC | CASSQVILGLYTF
TRBJ2-5 | TRBD2 | TRBV24-1 | once | TGTGCCTTCGGTGGGGTGGGGCGGGGGGCCCCGGAGACCCAGTACTTC | CAFGGVGRGAPETQYF
TRBJ2-1 | NA | TRBV10-1 | once | TGCGCCAGCAGTGAGTCCCCGGTGACCTACAATGAGCAGTTCTTC | CASSESPVTYNEQFF
TRBJ2-5 | NA | TRBV15 | NA | TGTGCCACCAGCAGAGATTTTACAGGGCAAGAGACCCAGTACTTC | CATSRDFTGQETQYF
TRBJ1-2 | NA | TRBV14 | NA | TGTGCCAGCAGCCAAGGGCAGAGGAACTATGGCTACACCTTC | CASSQGQRNYGYTF
TRBJ1-5 | TRBD1 | TRBV28 | NA | TGTGCCAGCTCCCTGACAGGGGCCAATCAGCCCCAGCATTTT | CASSLTGANQPQHF
TRBJ1-1 | NA | TRBV18 | NA | TGTGCCAGCTCACCACTCTTAACAGACATGAACACTGAAGCTTTCTTT | CASSPLLTDMNTEAFF
TRBJ2-5 | TRBD2 | TRBV10-3 | NA | TGTGCCATCAGGAGTAGCGGGGGTGGGGAGACCCAGTACTTC | CAIRSSGGGETQYF
TRBJ1-2 | TRBD1 | TRBV6-1 | NA | TGTGCCAGCAGTGATATGACAGGGGACTATGGCTACACCTTC | CASSDMTGDYGYTF
TRBJ2-1 | NA | TRBV5-6 | NA | TGTGCCAGCAGCCCCCGGGTTACGGGATCTACCTACAATGAGCAGTTCTTC | CASSPRVTGSTYNEQFF
TRBJ1-2 | TRBD1 | TRBV11-3 | NA | TGTGCCAGCAGCTATTCAGGGGGAGGCTATGGCTACACCTTC | CASSYSGGGYGYTF
TRBJ2-5 | TRBD2 | TRBV5-5 | NA | TGTGCCAGCAGCTCCGGACTAGCGGGGGGGCGCCTCCAAGAGACCCAGTACTTC | CASSSGLAGGRLQETQYF
TRBJ1-2 | NA | TRBV11-2 | NA | TGTGCCAGCAGCTTGGAGCAGGGGAACTATGGCTACACCTTC | CASSLEQGNYGYTF
TRBJ1-4 | TRBD1 | TRBV10-3 | NA | TGTGCCATCAGTGAAGACAGGGGGCAGATGGAAAAACTGTTTTTT | CAISEDRGQMEKLFF
TRBJ2-7 | TRBD1 | TRBV27 | NA | TGTGCCAGCAGTTTCTCCGACAGGGGGATCAACGAGCAGTACTTC | CASSFSDRGINEQYF
TRBJ2-3 | TRBD2 | TRBV11-2 | NA | TGTGCCAGCAGCCCAATTCCGGGGCGGGGGGAATCCGATACGCAGTATTTT | CASSPIPGRGESDTQYF
TRBJ2-2 | NA | TRBV6-5 | NA | TGTGCCAGCAGTCAGTCCTCCGGGGAGCTGTTTTTT | CASSQSSGELFF
TRBJ1-2 | NA | TRBV5-1 | NA | TGCGCCAGCAGCCCCCCAGGGCGCGCGGGGTATGGCTACACCTTC | CASSPPGRAGYGYTF